This TCR beta chain derives from a study of patients with pleural tuberculosis (dated by TCRdb to between 2012 and 2015). The CDR3 covers 11 residues, taking in both the cysteine and the phenylalanine. Only the CDR3 part of the read is kept: 33 bases, read in frame from the first base. CDR1 and CDR2, per the germline V gene (reference sequence), are DFQATT and SNEGSKA. This clonotype is termed medium-sized (0.01 to 0.1%). Its antigen remains undetermined. Relative to the germline gene, one junction end is altered; a read error may explain this. The instrument was an Illumina Genome Analyzer IIx. TCRdb took the public reads, trimmed them with fastp at Q25, ran MiXCR for clone calling and kept in-frame beta chains. A single entry per CDR3 protein holds the most common genes and DNA from its merged rows. This sample has under 55,000 distinct CDR3 sequences in its table, and about 7.9% of those were observed once. The ten largest clones represent roughly 17% of the sample.

The TCR originated in a human donor with pleural tuberculosis. The chain employs TRBV20-1 and TRBJ1-1; the D gene remains uncertain. The CDR3 sequence is CSSRMNTEAFF. The nucleotide sequence is given as TGCAGTTCTAGGATGAACACTGAAGCTTTCTTT.